One T cell receptor (beta chain) is described in this entry. Sequencing was performed with immunoSEQ multiplex PCR; in TCRdb, only in-frame clones are kept and a portion is missing. Here the sample spans some 63,000 clones, around 90% being singletons. These data come from a study of T cell changes during pregnancy in multiple sclerosis. V was clipped by 6 bases and J by 1 base; unmatched bases: 5. This CDR3 is 14 amino acids long. The germline gives CDR1 SNHLY, CDR2 FYNNEI. The sample was peripheral blood, taken before pregnancy. This chain connects TRBV2 to TRBJ1-2, with 7 bases that match TRBD1. The TCR comes from a female donor with multiple sclerosis, enrolled in a pregnancy study. The CDR3 protein is CASSDRQGNYGYTF. The CDR3 DNA follows: TGTGCCAGCAGCGATCGACAGGGTAACTATGGCTACACCTTC.